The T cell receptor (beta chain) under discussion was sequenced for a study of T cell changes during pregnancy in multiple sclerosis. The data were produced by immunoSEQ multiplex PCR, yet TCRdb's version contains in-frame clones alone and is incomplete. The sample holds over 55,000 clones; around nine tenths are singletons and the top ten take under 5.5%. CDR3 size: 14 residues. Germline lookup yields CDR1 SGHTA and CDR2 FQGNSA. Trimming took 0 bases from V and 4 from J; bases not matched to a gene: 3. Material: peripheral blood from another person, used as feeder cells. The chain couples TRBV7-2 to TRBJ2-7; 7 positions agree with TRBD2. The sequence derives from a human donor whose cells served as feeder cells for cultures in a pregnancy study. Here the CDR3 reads CASSLAGGKYEQYF. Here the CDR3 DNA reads TGTGCCAGCAGCTTAGCGGGGGGGAAATACGAGCAGTACTTC.